This T cell receptor (beta chain) was sequenced for a study of OX40 agonist ivuxolimab in advanced cancers. Overall study: Patient treatment consisted of intravenous ivuxolimab administration every 2 weeks at 0.01 to 10 mg/kg. Partial responses were achieved by three patients: one hepatocellular carcinoma, two cutaneous melanoma. Under the entry rules, prior anti-PD-1, anti-PD-L1 or anti-CTLA-4 therapy was allowed, and about 38% had some. Study-wide results and caveats: Blood T cells, both CD4+ and CD8+, expanded clonally by week 6 at 0.1 to 3.0 mg/kg.

Using immunoSEQ multiplex PCR, the repertoire was profiled, and TCRdb retains in-frame clones only, with some absent. The sample has some 74,000 clones, roughly 84% seen once. Details on this clone: As yet, its antigen is unknown.

In germline, CDR1 is SGHTA, CDR2 FQGNSA. The CDR3 is 15 residues long. V lost 4 bases, J lost 5 bases, and 10 bases stayed unmatched. The sample was CD4+ or CD8+ T cells sorted from blood, taken in a trial of the OX40 agonist ivuxolimab. The rearrangement joins TRBV7-2 to TRBJ1-1; 7 nucleotides line up with TRBD1. This clonotype was sampled from an adult with an advanced solid tumor such as melanoma, head and neck, liver or kidney cancer. CDR3 region: CASSSYRGGKTEAFF. CDR3 sequence (DNA): TGTGCCAGCAGCTCATACAGGGGCGGTAAGACTGAAGCTTTCTTT.